This T cell receptor beta chain was recovered during a study of cytomegalovirus exposure and HLA in healthy donors. Study-wide background: Earlier work reported 100 million or so unique TCR beta sequences from 170 million or so T cells.

Points on this clone: Its specificity is not known.

Study results and limitations: Researchers reported in a later analysis that a missense DCLRE1C variant was tied to TCR beta V- and J-gene trimming. Relative to equally common others, HLA-associated TCR beta chains showed greater clonal expansion in a later analysis.

This PCR relied on a set of 60 Vbeta primers and 13 Jbeta primers. Profiling relied on immunoSEQ multiplex PCR, and the TCRdb table lists in-frame clones only, not all of them. The data show some 90,000 clones, with approximately 80% seen just once and 3.3% held by the top ten. The V segment lost 2 bases and the J segment 4 bases; nucleotides outside the gene matches: 11. In germline, CDR1 is SGHRS, CDR2 YFSETQ. The CDR3 consists of 17 residues. This receptor was obtained from a woman between 40 and 50 years old in good health and CMV-seronegative. The rearrangement joins TRBV5-1 to TRBJ1-4; the match to TRBD1 covers 7 bases. Sequences were obtained from PBMCs. CDR3 in DNA: TGCGCCAGCAGCTTTAATCCCGGGACAGTGAATAATGAAAAACTGTTTTTT. Translation: CASSFNPGTVNNEKLFF.